This T cell receptor (beta chain) came from a study of blood T cells in healthy people across ages. A J-beta primer mix and a sample-barcoded 5' primer were used in a second PCR of roughly 6 to 11 cycles. TCRdb re-derived calls from the 5' RACE reads in MiXCR, one entry per CDR3 protein. The repertoire has roughly 1,100,000 distinct CDR3 sequences, around 25% of them found once; the top ten carry 0.65% to 0.95%. For every donor, a draw yielded around 10 milliliters of peripheral blood. This CDR3 has 12 residues. V was cut by 7 bases and J by 7 bases, with 13 bases left in between. This sample also appeared in a second study, on T cells of mothers and their children.

This TCR was recovered from a girl aged 2-9 years in good health. J is TRBJ2-5 and V is TRBV12-3 or TRBV12-4; D may be TRBD2 (5 bases). Sequencing was performed on blood. CDR3 sequence reads: CASNSGLGTQYF. The CDR3 DNA reads as TGTGCCAGCAACAGCGGCCTGGGGACCCAGTACTTC.